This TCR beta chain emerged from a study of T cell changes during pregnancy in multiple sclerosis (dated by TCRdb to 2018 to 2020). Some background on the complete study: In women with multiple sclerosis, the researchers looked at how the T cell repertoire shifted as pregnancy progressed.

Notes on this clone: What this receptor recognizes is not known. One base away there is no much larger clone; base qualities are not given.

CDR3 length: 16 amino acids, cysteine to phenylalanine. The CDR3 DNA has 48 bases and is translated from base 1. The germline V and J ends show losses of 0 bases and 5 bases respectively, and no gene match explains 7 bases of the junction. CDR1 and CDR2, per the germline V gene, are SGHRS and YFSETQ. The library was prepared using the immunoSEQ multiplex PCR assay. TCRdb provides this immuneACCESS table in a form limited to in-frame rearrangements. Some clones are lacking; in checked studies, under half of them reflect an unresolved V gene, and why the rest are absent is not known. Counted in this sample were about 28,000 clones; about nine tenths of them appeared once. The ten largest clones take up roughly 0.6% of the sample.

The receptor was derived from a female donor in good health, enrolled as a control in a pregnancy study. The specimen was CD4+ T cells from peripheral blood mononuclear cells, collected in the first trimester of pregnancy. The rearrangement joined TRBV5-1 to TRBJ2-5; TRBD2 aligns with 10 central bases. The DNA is TGCGCCAGCAGCTTGGGGCTAGCGGGGGCCAGCGAGACCCAGTACTTC. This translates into CASSLGLAGASETQYF.